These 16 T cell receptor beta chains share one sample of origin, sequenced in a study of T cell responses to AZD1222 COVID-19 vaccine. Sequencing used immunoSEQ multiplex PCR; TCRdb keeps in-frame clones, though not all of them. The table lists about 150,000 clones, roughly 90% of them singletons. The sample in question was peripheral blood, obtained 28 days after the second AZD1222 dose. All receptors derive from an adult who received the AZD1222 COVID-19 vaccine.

In DNA, the CDR3 is TGTGCCAGCAGTGAAGGGGGCGACGAGCAGTACTTC. It encodes CASSEGGDEQYF. V is TRBV6-1 and J is TRBJ2-7; D is perhaps TRBD1 (5 bases). V lost 1 base and J lost 5, with 6 bases in between. Germline V gene lookup returns CDR1 MNHNS and CDR2 SASEGT. This CDR3 is 12 amino acids long.

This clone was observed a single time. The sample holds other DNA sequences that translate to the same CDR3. CDR3 nucleotides: TGCGCCAGCAGCTTGCAGGTCCAAGAGACCCAGTACTTC. Its protein is CASSLQVQETQYF. The chain is built from TRBV5-1 and TRBJ2-5; no clear D gene. The CDR3 is made up of 13 amino acids. V was cut by 1 base and J by 1 base, with 5 bases left in between. Germline lookup yields CDR1 SGHRS and CDR2 YFSETQ.

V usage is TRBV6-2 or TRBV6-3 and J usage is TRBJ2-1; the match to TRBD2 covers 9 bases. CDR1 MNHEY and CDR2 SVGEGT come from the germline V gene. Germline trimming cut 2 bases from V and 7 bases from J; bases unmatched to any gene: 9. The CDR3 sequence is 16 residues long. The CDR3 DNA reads TGTGCCAGCAGTTACGGGTCGGCGGGAGGGGAGAATGAGCAGTTCTTC. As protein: CASSYGSAGGENEQFF.

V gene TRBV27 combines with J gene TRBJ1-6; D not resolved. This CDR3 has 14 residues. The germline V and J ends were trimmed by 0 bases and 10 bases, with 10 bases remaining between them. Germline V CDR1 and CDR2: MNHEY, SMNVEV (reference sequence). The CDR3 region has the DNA TGTGCCAGCAGTTTATCGAAGGGAGGCTCACCCCTCCACTTT. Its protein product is CASSLSKGGSPLHF.

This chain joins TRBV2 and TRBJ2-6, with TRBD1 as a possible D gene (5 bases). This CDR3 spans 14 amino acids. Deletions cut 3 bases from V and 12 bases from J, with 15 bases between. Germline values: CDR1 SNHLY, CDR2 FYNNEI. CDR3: CASSDRAGPFVLTF. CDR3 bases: TGTGCCAGCAGTGATCGGGCAGGGCCGTTCGTCCTGACTTTC.

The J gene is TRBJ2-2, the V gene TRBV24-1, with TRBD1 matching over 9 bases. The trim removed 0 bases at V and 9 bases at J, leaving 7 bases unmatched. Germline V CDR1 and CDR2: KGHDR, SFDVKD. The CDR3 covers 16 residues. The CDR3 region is CATSDLRTGVARELFF. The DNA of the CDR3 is TGTGCCACCAGTGATTTGAGGACAGGGGTGGCCAGGGAGCTGTTTTTT.

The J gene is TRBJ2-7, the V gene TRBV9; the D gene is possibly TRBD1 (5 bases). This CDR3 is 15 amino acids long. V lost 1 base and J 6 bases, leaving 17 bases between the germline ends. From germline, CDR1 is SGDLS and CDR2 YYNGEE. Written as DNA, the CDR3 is TGTGCCAGCAGCGTACAGGGCAATGGGGTAACCGAGCAGTACTTC. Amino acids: CASSVQGNGVTEQYF.

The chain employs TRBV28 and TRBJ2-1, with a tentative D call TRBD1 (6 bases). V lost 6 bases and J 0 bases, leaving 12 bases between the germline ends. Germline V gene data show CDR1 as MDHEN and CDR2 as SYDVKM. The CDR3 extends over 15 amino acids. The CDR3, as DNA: TGTGCCAGCAGAAAAGGGGGAAGCTCCTACAATGAGCAGTTCTTC. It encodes CASRKGGSSYNEQFF.

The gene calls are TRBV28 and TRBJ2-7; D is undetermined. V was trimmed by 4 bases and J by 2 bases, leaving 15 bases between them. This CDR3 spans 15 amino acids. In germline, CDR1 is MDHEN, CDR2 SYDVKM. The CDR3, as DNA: TGTGCCAGCAGTTCTTCAGGAGAAGGAACCTACGAGCAGTACTTC. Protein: CASSSSGEGTYEQYF.

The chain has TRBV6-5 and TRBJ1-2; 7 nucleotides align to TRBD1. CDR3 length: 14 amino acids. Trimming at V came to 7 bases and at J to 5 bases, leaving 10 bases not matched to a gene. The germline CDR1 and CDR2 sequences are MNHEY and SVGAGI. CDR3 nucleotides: TGTGCCAGCACCCTCAGGGGGGGAGGTTATGGCTACACCTTC. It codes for CASTLRGGGYGYTF.

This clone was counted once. Here the CDR3 DNA reads TGTGCCAGCAGTTACTCTGAACGGAGAGGCTACACCTTC. Protein product: CASSYSERRGYTF. The chain links TRBV6-5 to TRBJ1-2; D gene ambiguous. The CDR3 has 13 residues. The germline V gene encodes CDR1 MNHEY and CDR2 SVGAGI. Trimming left V 0 bases short and J 8 bases short, with 10 bases between.

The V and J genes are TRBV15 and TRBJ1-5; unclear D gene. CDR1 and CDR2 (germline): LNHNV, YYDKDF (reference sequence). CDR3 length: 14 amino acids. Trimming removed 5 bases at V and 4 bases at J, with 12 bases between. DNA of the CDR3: TGTGCCACCAGCCCTTACAGTGGAAATCAGCCCCAGCATTTT. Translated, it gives CATSPYSGNQPQHF.

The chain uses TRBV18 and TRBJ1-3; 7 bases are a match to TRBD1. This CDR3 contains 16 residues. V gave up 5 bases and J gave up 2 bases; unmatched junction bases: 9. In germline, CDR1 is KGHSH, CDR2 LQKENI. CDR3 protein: CASSEDRIVAGNTIYF. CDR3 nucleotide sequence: TGTGCCAGCTCAGAGGACAGGATTGTAGCTGGAAACACCATATATTTT. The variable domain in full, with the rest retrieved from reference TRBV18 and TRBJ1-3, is NAGVMQNPRHLVRRRGQEARLRCSPMKGHSHVYWYRQLPEEGLKFMVYLQKENIIDESGMPKERFSAEFPKEGPSILRIQQVVRGDSAAYFCASSEDRIVAGNTIYFGEGSWLTVV.

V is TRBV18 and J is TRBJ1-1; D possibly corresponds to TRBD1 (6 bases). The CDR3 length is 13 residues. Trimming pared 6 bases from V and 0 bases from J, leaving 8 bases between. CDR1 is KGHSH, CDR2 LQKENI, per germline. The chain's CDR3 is CASSGGMNTEAFF. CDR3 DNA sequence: TGTGCCAGCTCCGGGGGCATGAACACTGAAGCTTTCTTT.

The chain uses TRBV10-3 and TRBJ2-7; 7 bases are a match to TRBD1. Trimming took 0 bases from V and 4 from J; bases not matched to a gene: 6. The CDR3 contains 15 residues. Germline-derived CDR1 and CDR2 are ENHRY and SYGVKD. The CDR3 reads CAISESRTGRYEQYF. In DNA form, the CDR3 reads TGTGCCATCAGTGAGTCGAGGACAGGACGGTACGAGCAGTACTTC.

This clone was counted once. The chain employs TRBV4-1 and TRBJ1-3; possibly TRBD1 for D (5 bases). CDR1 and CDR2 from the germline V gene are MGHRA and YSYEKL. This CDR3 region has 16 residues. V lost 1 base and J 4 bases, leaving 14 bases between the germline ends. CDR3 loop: CASSQARGVQGNTIYF. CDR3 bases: TGCGCCAGCAGCCAAGCCCGAGGGGTGCAGGGAAACACCATATATTTT.